Shown below are 20 T cell receptor beta chains from a single sample sequenced in a study of blood T cell repertoires in COVID-19. Repertoires were generated with immunoSEQ multiplex PCR, while TCRdb's copy carries only in-frame clones and drops some. Seen here are just over 50,000 clones, roughly 86% observed once, and the top ten hold 3.5% to 5%. Sequencing was performed on peripheral blood. Every receptor here comes from a man at least 80 years old with active COVID-19.

The chain joins TRBV30 to TRBJ1-2; the match to TRBD1 covers 10 bases. This CDR3 comprises 14 residues. Trimming took 6 bases from V and 3 from J; bases not matched to a gene: 7. Germline CDR1 is GTSNPN and CDR2 is SVGIG (reference sequence). CDR3 nucleotides: TGTGCCTGTTCCCGGGACAGGGGCCACTATGGCTACACCTTC. Protein: CACSRDRGHYGYTF.

The J gene is TRBJ1-4, the V gene TRBV5-1; D is undetermined. The V end was cut by 0 bases, the J end by 3 bases, with 6 bases between. The CDR3 loop spans 14 amino acids. Germline lookup yields CDR1 SGHRS and CDR2 YFSETQ. In DNA form, the CDR3 reads TGCGCCAGCAGCTTGGACAGCCCTAATGAAAAACTGTTTTTT. Translating it yields CASSLDSPNEKLFF.

The chain combines TRBV2 with TRBJ1-4, with D tentatively TRBD1 (5 bases). The germline V gene has CDR1 SNHLY and CDR2 FYNNEI. With 5 bases removed from V and 5 bases from J, the gap between germline ends came to 6 bases. This CDR3 spans 12 amino acids. In nucleotides, the CDR3 is TGTGCCAGCAGTAGACAGAATGAAAAACTGTTTTTT. Its translation: CASSRQNEKLFF.

CDR3 residues: CASSLAGGTPYEQYF. The DNA of the CDR3 is TGTGCCAGCAGTCTGGCGGGAGGTACCCCCTACGAGCAGTACTTC. The chain links TRBV11-2 to TRBJ2-7; 8 bases agree with TRBD2. In germline, CDR1 is SGHAT, CDR2 FQNNGV. The CDR3 extends over 15 amino acids. The trim removed 6 bases at V and 2 bases at J, leaving 9 bases unmatched.

V usage is TRBV28 and J usage is TRBJ2-3; D perhaps matches TRBD1 (5 bases). V was shortened by 2 bases and J by 5 bases, with 8 bases between the two germline ends. CDR3 length: 13 amino acids. Germline V gene sequence: CDR1 MDHEN, CDR2 SYDVKM. In DNA form, the CDR3 reads TGTGCCAGCAGTTTAATAGGGGAAGATACGCAGTATTTT. Translation: CASSLIGEDTQYF.

This clone is large within its sample. The chain is built from TRBV4-1 and TRBJ1-1; 7 bases fit TRBD1. The V gene end was trimmed by 0 bases and the J gene end by 10 bases; junction bases not matched to a gene: 17. There are 17 residues in the CDR3. Germline CDR1 reads MGHRA; CDR2 reads YSYEKL. CDR3 sequence (DNA): TGCGCCAGCAGCCAAGAAAGGAGCCTGACAGGGTCAGGAGGAGCTTTCTTT. This translates into CASSQERSLTGSGGAFF.

CDR3 residues: CASSLGVRGEYTRSYEQYF. The CDR3 DNA follows: TGTGCCAGCTCCCTTGGTGTCAGGGGCGAGTATACAAGATCCTACGAGCAGTACTTC. The chain recombines TRBV27 with TRBJ2-7, with D maybe TRBD1 (6 bases). V was cut by 8 bases and J by 1 base, with 30 bases left in between. The CDR3 contains 19 residues. Germline-derived CDR1 and CDR2 are MNHEY and SMNVEV (reference sequence).

This clone showed up just a few times. The CDR3 protein is CAIGFRGTEAFF. For the CDR3, the DNA is TGTGCCATCGGCTTCAGGGGCACTGAAGCTTTCTTT. J is TRBJ1-1 and V is TRBV28; the D gene is possibly TRBD1 (6 bases). The CDR3 sequence is 12 residues long. Germline V gene lookup returns CDR1 MDHEN and CDR2 SYDVKM. V lost 10 bases to trimming and J lost 4 bases, with 13 bases between them.

The chain recombines TRBV7-7 with TRBJ2-1; 7 bases fit TRBD1. Germline CDR1 and CDR2: SSHAT and FNYEAQ (reference sequence). This CDR3 region has 17 residues. The trim removed 1 base at V and 1 base at J, leaving 7 bases unmatched. The CDR3: CASSLEGPGQSYNEQFF. CDR3 nucleotide sequence: TGTGCCAGCAGCTTAGAAGGTCCGGGACAGTCCTACAATGAGCAGTTCTTC.

The gene calls are TRBV24-1 and TRBJ2-3; D is possibly TRBD2 (6 bases). V dropped 5 bases and J dropped 7 bases, with 15 bases sitting between them. The V gene's germline CDR1 is KGHDR and CDR2 SFDVKD. This CDR3 has 14 residues. The CDR3 DNA sequence: TGTGCCACCAGTGGGGGAGGCTTACGTTATACGCAGTATTTT. This sequence encodes CATSGGGLRYTQYF.

This chain links TRBV5-1 with TRBJ1-2; D not certain. Germline V gene lookup returns CDR1 SGHRS and CDR2 YFSETQ. The CDR3 contains 14 residues. The V gene lost 4 bases and the J gene lost 4 bases, with 14 bases spanning the gap. CDR3 DNA: TGCGCCAGCAGCCCGGGAGGAGGACTCTATGGCTACACCTTC. As protein: CASSPGGGLYGYTF.

The chain combines TRBV7-2 with TRBJ1-6; TRBD1 matches at 7 bases. CDR3 length: 14 amino acids. J lost 9 bases, V lost 7 bases, and 9 bases had no gene match. Germline CDR1 SGHTA, CDR2 FQGNSA. The CDR3 DNA follows: TGTGCCAGCACGCCAACAGGGGTTTTTTCACCCCTCCACTTT. This sequence encodes CASTPTGVFSPLHF. The full variable domain, in which reference TRBV7-2 and TRBJ1-6 provide the parts outside the CDR3, is GAGVSQSPSNKVTEKGKDVELRCDPISGHTALYWYRQSLGQGLEFLIYFQGNSAPDKSGLPSDRFSAERTGGSVSTLTIQRTQQEDSAVYLCASTPTGVFSPLHFGNGTRLTVT.

The chain employs TRBV30 and TRBJ1-1; D gene unclear. Between the trimmed V and J ends, which lost 5 bases and 0 bases, there was a span of 7 bases. The germline CDR1 and CDR2 sequences are GTSNPN and SVGIG (reference sequence). This CDR3 contains 12 residues. CDR3 bases: TGTGCCTGGGGGCAGGTGAACACTGAAGCTTTCTTT. Protein sequence: CAWGQVNTEAFF.

V gene TRBV5-1 combines with J gene TRBJ2-3; 14 bases are a match to TRBD2. The V gene end was trimmed by 3 bases and the J gene end by 3 bases; junction bases not matched to a gene: 3. Per the germline V gene, CDR1 is SGHRS and CDR2 is YFSETQ. This CDR3 comprises 16 residues. The CDR3 DNA reads as TGCGCCAGCAGCTCAGGGACTAGCGGGAGTACAGATACGCAGTATTTT. Translation: CASSSGTSGSTDTQYF. Looking up the rest from reference TRBV5-1 and TRBJ2-3 gives the full variable domain: KAGVTQTPRYLIKTRGQQVTLSCSPISGHRSVSWYQQTPGQGLQFLFEYFSETQRNKGNFPGRFSGRQFSNSRSEMNVSTLELGDSALYLCASSSGTSGSTDTQYFGPGTRLTVL.

The J gene is TRBJ1-2, the V gene TRBV3-1 (or the pseudogene TRBV3-2); D gene ambiguous. This CDR3 has 14 residues. Germline assignment: CDR1 LGHDT and CDR2 YNNKEL (reference sequence). Trimming stripped 4 bases from V and 3 bases from J, with 12 bases between. The chain's CDR3 is CASSLSQDDYGYTF. CDR3 DNA: TGTGCCAGCAGCCTCTCTCAGGATGACTATGGCTACACCTTC.

Here the CDR3 DNA reads TGTGCCAGCAGCTTAGTAGGGACTAGCGCTCACTCCTACAATGAGCAGTTCTTC. The encoded protein is CASSLVGTSAHSYNEQFF. The genes are TRBV11-2 and TRBJ2-1, with 10 bases fitting TRBD2. V lost 1 base, J lost 0 bases, and 6 bases stayed unmatched. Germline V gene sequence: CDR1 SGHAT, CDR2 FQNNGV. CDR3 length: 18 amino acids.

The CDR3 here is CASSLGGQGSGELFF. The CDR3 DNA sequence: TGTGCCAGCAGTTTAGGAGGACAGGGTTCCGGGGAGCTGTTTTTT. V usage is TRBV28 and J usage is TRBJ2-2; 8 positions agree with TRBD1. V lost 2 bases, J lost 6 bases, and 5 bases stayed unmatched. Looked up from germline, CDR1 is MDHEN and CDR2 is SYDVKM. The CDR3 runs 15 residues.

The CDR3 spells CASSQDRRGTQHF. CDR3 sequence (DNA): TGCGCCAGCAGCCAAGATCGTAGGGGGACCCAGCATTTT. This chain joins TRBV4-3 and TRBJ1-5; a possible D gene is TRBD1 (6 bases). The V end was cut by 0 bases, the J end by 11 bases, with 11 bases between. This CDR3 contains 13 residues. Germline V gives CDR1 LGHNA, CDR2 YSLEER.

The chain uses TRBV4-1 and TRBJ1-2, with a weak D call TRBD1 (6 bases). Germline V lookup: CDR1 MGHRA, CDR2 YSYEKL. The CDR3 is 16 residues long. The V gene lost 0 bases and the J gene lost 4 bases, with 15 bases spanning the gap. The CDR3 sequence is CASSQEAARGLYGYTF. The CDR3, as DNA: TGCGCCAGCAGCCAAGAAGCTGCCAGGGGCCTCTATGGCTACACCTTC.

The chain couples TRBV9 to TRBJ2-2; tentatively, D is TRBD1 (6 bases). Between the trimmed V and J ends, which lost 6 bases and 5 bases, there was a span of 17 bases. The CDR3 covers 15 residues. Germline CDR1 is SGDLS and CDR2 is YYNGEE. The DNA for the CDR3 is TGTGCCAGCACCGCAGGGGATCCGGGGACCGGGGAGCTGTTTTTT. It translates to CASTAGDPGTGELFF. The variable domain in full, completed from reference TRBV9 and TRBJ2-2, reads DSGVTQTPKHLITATGQRVTLRCSPRSGDLSVYWYQQSLDQGLQFLIQYYNGEERAKGNILERFSAQQFPDLHSELNLSSLELGDSALYFCASTAGDPGTGELFFGEGSRLTVL.